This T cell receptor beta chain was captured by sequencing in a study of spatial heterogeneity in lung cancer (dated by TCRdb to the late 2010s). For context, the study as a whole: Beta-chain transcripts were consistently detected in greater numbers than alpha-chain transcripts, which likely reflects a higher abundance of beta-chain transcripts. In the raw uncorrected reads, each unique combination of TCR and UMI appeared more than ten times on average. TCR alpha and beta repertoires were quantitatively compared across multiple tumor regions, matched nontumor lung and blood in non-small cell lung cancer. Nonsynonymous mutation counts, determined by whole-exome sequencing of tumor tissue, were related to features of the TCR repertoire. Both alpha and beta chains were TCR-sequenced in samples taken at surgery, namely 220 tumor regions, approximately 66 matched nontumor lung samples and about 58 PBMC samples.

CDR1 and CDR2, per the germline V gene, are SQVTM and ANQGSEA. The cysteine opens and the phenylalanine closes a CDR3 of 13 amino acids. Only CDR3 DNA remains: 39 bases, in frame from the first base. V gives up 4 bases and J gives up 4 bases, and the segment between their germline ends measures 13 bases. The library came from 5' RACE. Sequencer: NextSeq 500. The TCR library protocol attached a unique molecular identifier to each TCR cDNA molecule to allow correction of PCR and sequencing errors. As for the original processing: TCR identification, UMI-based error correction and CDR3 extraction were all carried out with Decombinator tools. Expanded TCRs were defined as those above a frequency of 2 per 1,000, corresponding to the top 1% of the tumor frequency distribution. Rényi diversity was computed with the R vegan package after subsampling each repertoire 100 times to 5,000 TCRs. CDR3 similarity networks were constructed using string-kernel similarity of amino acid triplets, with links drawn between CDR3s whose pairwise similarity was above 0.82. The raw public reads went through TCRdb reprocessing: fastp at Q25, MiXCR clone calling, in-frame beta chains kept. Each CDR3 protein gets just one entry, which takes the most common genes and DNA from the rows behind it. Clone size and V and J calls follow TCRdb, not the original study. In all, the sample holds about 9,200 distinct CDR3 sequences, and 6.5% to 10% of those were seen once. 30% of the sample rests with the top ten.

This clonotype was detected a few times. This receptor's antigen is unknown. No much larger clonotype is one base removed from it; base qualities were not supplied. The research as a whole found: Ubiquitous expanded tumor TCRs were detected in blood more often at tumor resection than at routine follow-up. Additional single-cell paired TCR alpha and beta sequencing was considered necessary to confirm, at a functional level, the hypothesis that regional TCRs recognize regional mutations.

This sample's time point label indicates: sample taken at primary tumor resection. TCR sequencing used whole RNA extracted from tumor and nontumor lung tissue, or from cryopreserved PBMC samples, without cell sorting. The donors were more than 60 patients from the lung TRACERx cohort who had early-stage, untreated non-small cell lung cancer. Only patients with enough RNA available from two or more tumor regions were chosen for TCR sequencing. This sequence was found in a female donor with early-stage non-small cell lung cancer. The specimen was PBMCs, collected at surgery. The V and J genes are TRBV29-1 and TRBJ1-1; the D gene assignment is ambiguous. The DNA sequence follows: TGCAGCGTTGTAGGGAGGGCCGGCACTGAAGCTTTCTTT. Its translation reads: CSVVGRAGTEAFF.